This T cell receptor (beta chain) derives from a study of cytomegalovirus exposure and HLA in healthy donors. General study results and limits: At a 0.05 false discovery rate, a later analysis found 16,951 TCR beta sequences to be associated with HLA alleles. Based on reports, TCR beta sequences accurately predicted HLA-A and HLA-B alleles for most subjects. Immune exposure information available was restricted to CMV serostatus.

The PCR employed 60 Vbeta primers together with 13 Jbeta primers. Data came from immunoSEQ multiplex PCR; TCRdb stores just in-frame clones and leaves some out. The repertoire table contains approximately 120,000 clones. Concerning this clone itself: Its antigen is unknown. Other DNA sequences within the sample encode an identical CDR3.

Trimming shortened V by 6 bases and J by 6 bases, and 15 bases separated the two germline ends. The CDR3 runs to 15 residues. Germline values: CDR1 SGHTA, CDR2 FQGTGA. The chain uses TRBV7-3 and TRBJ1-6; D may be TRBD1 (5 bases). The sample consisted of PBMCs. This TCR derives from a man younger than 30 in good health and CMV-seronegative. The CDR3 DNA sequence: TGTGCCAGCAGTCGAACGGGACTCATTAATTCACCCCTCCACTTT. The encoded protein is CASSRTGLINSPLHF.